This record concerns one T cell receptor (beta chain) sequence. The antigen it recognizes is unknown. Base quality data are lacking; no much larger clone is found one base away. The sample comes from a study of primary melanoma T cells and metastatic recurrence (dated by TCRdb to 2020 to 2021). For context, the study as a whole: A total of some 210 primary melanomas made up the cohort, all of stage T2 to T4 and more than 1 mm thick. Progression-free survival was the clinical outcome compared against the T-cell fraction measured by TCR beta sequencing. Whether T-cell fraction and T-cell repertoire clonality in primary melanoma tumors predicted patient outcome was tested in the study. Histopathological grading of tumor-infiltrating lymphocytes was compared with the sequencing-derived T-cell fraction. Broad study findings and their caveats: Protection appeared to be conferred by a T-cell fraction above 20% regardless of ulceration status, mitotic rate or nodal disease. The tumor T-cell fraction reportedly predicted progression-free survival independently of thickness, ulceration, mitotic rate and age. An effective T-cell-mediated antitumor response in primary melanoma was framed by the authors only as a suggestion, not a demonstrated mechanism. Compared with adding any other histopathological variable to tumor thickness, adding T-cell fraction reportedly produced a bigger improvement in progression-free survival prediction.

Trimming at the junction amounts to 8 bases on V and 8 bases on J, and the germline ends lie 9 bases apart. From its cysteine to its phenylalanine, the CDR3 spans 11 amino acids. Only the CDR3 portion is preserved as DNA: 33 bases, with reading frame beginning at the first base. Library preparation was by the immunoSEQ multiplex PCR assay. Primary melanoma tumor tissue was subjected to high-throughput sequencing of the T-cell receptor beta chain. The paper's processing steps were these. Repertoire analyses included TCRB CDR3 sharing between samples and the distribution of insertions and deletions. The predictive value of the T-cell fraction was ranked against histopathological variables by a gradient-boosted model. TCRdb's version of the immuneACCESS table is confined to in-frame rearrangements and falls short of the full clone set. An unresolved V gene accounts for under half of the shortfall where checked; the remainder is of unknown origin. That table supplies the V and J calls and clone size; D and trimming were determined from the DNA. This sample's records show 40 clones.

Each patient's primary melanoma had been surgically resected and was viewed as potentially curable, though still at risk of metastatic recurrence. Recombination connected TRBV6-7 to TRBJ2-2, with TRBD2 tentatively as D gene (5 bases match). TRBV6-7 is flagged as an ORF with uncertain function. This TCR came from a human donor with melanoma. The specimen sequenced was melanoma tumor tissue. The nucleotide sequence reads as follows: TGTGCCAGCGGGAGAGGGGGGGAGCTGTTTTTT. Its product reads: CASGRGGELFF.